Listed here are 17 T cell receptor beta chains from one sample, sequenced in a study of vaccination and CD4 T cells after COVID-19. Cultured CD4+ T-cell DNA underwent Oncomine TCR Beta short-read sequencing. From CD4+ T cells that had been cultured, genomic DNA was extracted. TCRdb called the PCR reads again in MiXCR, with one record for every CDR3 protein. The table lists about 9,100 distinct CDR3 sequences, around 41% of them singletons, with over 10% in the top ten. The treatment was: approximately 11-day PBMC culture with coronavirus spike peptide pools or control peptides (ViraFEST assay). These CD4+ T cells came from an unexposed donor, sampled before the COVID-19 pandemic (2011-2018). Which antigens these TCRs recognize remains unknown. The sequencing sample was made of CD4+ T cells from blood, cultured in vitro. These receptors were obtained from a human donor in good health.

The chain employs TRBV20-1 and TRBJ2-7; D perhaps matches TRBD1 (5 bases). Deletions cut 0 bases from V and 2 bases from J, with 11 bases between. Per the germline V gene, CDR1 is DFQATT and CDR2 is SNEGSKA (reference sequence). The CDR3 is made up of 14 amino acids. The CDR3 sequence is CSARDSVRAYEQYF. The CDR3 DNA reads TGCAGTGCTAGAGATTCCGTCAGGGCCTACGAGCAGTACTTC.

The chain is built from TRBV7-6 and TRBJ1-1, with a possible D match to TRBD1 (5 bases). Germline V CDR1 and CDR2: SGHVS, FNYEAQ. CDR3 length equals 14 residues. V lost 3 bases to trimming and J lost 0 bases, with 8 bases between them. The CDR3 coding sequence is TGTGCCAGCAGCTTGGGGCAGATGAACACTGAAGCTTTCTTT. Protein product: CASSLGQMNTEAFF.

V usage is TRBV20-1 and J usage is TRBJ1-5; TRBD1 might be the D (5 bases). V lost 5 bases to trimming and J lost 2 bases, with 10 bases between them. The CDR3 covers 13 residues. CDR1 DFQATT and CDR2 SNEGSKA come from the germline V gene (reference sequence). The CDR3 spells CSAHRDGNQPQHF. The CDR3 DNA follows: TGCAGTGCTCACCGGGACGGCAATCAGCCCCAGCATTTT.

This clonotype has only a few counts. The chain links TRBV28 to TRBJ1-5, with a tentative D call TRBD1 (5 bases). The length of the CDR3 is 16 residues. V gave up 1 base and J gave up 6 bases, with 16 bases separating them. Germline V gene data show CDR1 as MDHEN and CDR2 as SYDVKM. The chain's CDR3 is CASSLSGYYRSQPQHF. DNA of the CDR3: TGTGCCAGCAGTTTATCAGGGTATTATAGAAGTCAGCCCCAGCATTTT.

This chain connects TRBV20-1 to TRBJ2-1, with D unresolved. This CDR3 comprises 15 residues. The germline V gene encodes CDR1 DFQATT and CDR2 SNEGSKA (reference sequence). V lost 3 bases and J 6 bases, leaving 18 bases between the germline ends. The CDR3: CSASRSGGYSNEQFF. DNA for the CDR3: TGCAGTGCTAGCCGTTCGGGTGGATACTCCAATGAGCAGTTCTTC.

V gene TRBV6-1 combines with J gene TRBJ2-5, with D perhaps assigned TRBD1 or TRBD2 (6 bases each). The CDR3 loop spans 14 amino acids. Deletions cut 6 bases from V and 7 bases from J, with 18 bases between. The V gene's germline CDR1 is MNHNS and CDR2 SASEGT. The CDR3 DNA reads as TGTGCCAGCAGAATATTAGGGGGGTCGGGGACCCAGTACTTC. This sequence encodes CASRILGGSGTQYF.

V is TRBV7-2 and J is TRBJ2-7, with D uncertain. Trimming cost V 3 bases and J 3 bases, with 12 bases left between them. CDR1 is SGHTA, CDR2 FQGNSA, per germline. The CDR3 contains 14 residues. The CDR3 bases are TGTGCCAGCAGCTTGAGTGTTCAGGACTACGAGCAGTACTTC. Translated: CASSLSVQDYEQYF.

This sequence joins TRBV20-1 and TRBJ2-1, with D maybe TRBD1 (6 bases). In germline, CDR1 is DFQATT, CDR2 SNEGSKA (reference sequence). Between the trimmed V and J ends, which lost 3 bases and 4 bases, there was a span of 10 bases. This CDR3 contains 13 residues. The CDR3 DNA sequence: TGCAGTGCTAGGGACAGCCCGTACAATGAGCAGTTCTTC. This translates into CSARDSPYNEQFF.

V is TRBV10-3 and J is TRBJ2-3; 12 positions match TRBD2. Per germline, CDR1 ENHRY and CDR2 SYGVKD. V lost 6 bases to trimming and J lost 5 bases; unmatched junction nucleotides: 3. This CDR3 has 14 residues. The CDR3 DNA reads TGTGCCATCAGACTAGCGGGAGGAGAAGATACGCAGTATTTT. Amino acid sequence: CAIRLAGGEDTQYF.

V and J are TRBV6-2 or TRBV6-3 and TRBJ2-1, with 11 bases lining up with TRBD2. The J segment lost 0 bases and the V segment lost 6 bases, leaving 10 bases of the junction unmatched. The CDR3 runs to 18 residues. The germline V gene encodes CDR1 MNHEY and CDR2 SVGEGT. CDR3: CASSPILAGGPSYNEQFF. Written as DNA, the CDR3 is TGTGCCAGCAGCCCCATTCTAGCGGGAGGCCCCTCCTACAATGAGCAGTTCTTC.

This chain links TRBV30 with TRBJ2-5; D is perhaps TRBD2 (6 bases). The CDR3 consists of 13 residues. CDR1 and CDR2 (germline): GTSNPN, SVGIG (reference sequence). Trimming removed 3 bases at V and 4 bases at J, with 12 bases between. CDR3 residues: CAWRGAGIETQYF. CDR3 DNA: TGTGCCTGGAGAGGGGCGGGGATAGAGACCCAGTACTTC.

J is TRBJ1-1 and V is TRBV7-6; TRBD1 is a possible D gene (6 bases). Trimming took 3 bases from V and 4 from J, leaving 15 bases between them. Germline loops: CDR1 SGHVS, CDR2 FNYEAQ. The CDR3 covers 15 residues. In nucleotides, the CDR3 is TGTGCCAGCAGCTTTTTTCAGGGGTCGGCCACTGAAGCTTTCTTT. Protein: CASSFFQGSATEAFF.

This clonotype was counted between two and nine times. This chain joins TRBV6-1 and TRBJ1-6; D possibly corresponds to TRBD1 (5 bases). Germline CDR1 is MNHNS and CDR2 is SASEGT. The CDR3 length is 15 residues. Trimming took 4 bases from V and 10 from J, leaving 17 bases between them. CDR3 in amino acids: CASSATGTLGSPLHF. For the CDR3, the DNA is TGTGCCAGCAGTGCTACCGGGACTCTAGGATCACCCCTCCACTTT.

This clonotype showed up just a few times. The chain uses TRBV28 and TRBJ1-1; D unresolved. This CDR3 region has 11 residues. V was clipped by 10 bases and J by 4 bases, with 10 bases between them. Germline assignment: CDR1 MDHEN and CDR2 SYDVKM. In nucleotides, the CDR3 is TGTGCCATCCGGTCTCGCACTGAAGCTTTCTTT. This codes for CAIRSRTEAFF.

The CDR3 protein is CASSFGATNTEAFF. CDR3 nucleotide sequence: TGTGCCAGCAGCTTCGGAGCAACGAACACTGAAGCTTTCTTT. The chain couples TRBV7-9 to TRBJ1-1, with D unclear. Germline CDR1 reads SEHNR; CDR2 reads FQNEAQ (reference sequence). Trimming removed 3 bases from V and 1 base from J, with 9 bases in between. The CDR3 extends over 14 amino acids.

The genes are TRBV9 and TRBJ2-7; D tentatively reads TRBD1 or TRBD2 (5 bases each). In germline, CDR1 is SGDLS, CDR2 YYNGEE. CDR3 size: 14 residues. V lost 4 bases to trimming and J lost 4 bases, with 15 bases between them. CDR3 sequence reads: CASSIGTVNYEQYF. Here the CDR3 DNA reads TGTGCCAGCAGCATCGGGACCGTCAATTACGAGCAGTACTTC.

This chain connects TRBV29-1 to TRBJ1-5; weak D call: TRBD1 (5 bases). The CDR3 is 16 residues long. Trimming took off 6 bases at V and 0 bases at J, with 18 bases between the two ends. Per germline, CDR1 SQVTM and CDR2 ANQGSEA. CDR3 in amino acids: CSVKDYRSYSNQPQHF. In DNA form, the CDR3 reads TGCAGCGTAAAGGATTACAGGTCTTATAGCAATCAGCCCCAGCATTTT.